This T cell receptor (beta chain) was retrieved from a study of control samples from healthy donors and cancer patients. To note about this clone: Germline is not matched at one junction end, which may reflect a read error.

Sequenced by immunoSEQ multiplex PCR; TCRdb stores in-frame clones only, minus some. The repertoire consists of more than 150,000 clones, with over 85% occurring once and the leading ten covering roughly 2.3%. CDR3 size: 17 residues. Germline V gene sequence: CDR1 LNHDA, CDR2 SQIVND (reference sequence). The receptor was isolated from a man between 45 and 60 years old in good health. This rearrangement joins TRBV19 to TRBJ2-7, with 8 bases lining up with TRBD1. The sample was blood. The CDR3 region has the DNA TGTGCCAGTAGTATAGATCTTCGGACAGGGTGGTCCTACGAGCAGTGCTTC. Translating gives CASSIDLRTGWSYEQCF.